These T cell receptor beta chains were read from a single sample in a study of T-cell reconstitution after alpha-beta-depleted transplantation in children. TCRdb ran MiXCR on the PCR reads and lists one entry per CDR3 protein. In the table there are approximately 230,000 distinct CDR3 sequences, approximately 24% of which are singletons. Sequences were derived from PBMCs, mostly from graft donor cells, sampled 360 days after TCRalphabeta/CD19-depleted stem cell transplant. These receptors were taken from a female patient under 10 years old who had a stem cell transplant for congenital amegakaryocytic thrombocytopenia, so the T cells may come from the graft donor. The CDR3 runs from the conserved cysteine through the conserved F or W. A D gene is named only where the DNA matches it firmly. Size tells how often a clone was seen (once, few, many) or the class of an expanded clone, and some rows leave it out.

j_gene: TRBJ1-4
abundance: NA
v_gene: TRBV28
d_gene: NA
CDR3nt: TGTGCCAGCAGTTTAGAGGTTGCCCGCCGGGAAAAACTGTTTTTT
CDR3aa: CASSLEVARREKLFF

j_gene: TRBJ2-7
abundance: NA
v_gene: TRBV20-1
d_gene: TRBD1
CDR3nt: TGCAGTGCTAGGAAGGGACAGGGCGCCTACGAGCAGTACTTC
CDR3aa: CSARKGQGAYEQYF

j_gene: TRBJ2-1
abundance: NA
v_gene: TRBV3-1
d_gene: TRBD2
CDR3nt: TGTGCCAGCAGCCACTGGACTAGCGGGGGGCTTGATGAGCAGTTCTTC
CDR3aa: CASSHWTSGGLDEQFF

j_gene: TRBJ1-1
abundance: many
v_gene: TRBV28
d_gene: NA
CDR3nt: TGTGCCAGCACCCCGCCCAGCCCGGGGAACACTGAAGCTTTCTTT
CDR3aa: CASTPPSPGNTEAFF

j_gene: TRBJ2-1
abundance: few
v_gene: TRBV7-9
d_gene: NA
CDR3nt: TGTGCCAGCAGCTTAGCCGGGAAAAGGGACAATGAGCAGTTCTTC
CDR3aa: CASSLAGKRDNEQFF

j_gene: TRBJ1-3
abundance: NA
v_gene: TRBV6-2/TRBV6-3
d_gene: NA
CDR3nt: TGTGCCAGCACCACTCGGAGCTCTGGAAACACCATATATTTT
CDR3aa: CASTTRSSGNTIYF

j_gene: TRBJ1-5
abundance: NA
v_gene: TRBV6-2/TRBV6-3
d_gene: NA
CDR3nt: TGTGCCAGCAGTGCCTTTAATCAGCCCCAGCATTTT
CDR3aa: CASSAFNQPQHF

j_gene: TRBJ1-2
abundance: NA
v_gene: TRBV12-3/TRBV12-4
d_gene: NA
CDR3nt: TGTGCCAGCAGTCCCGCCCCGGTCTATGGCTACACCTTC
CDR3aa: CASSPAPVYGYTF

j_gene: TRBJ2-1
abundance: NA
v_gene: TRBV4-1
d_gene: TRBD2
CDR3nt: TGCGCCAGCAGCCAAACCGGGACTAGCGGGGGCGTGGTTGGGAATGAGCAGTTCTTC
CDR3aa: CASSQTGTSGGVVGNEQFF

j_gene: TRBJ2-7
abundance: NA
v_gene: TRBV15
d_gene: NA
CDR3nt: TGTGCCACCAGCAGAGGGGATAGCGGTTACGAGCAGTACTTC
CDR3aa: CATSRGDSGYEQYF

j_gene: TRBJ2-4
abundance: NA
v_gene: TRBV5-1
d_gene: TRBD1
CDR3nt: TGCGCCAGCAGCAGTTTCTATACAACGGGACAGGCGAAAGCCAAAAACATTCAGTACTTC
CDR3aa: CASSSFYTTGQAKAKNIQYF

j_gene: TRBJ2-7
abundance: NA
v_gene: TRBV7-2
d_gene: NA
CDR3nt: TGTGCCAGCAGCTTAGATCCGGACGGGTCCTACGAGCAGTACTTC
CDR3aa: CASSLDPDGSYEQYF

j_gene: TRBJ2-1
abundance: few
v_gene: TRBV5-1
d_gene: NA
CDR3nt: TGCGCCAGCAGTCGGAATTACGATGAGCAGTTCTTC
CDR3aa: CASSRNYDEQFF

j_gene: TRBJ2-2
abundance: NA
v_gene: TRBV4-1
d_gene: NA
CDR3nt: TGCGCCAGCAGCCAGGGCAGCCTTACCGGGGAGCTGTTTTTT
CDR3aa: CASSQGSLTGELFF

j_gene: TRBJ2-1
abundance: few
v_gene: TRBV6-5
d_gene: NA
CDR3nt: TGTGCCAGCAGCCGTCTAAAGCCCGAGGAGCAGTTCTTC
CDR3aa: CASSRLKPEEQFF

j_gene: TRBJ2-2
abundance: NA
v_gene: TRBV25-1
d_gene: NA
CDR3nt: TGTGCCAGCAGTACCCCCGGCCGGGAAAGTACCGGGGAGCTGTTTTTT
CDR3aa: CASSTPGRESTGELFF

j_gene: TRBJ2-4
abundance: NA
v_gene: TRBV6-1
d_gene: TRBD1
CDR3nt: TGTGCCAGCGGCATCGGCCAGGGGGCCATCCAGTACTTC
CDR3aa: CASGIGQGAIQYF